This T cell receptor (beta chain) was observed in a study of T cells in Graves' hyperthyroidism and ophthalmopathy. This clonotype occurred many times. This CDR3 has 17 residues. V shed 7 bases, J shed 0 bases, and the junction held 11 bases outside the gene matches. Germline V gene lookup returns CDR1 MDHEN and CDR2 SYDVKM. Amplified TCR beta CDR3 regions derived from RNA transcripts. Carried out on the TCR CDR3, a first-round RT-PCR used the HTBI primer set. TCRdb re-derived calls from the multiplex PCR reads in MiXCR, one entry per CDR3 protein. The sample records over 350,000 distinct CDR3 sequences, roughly 14% being singletons.

This TCR came from a man between 18 and 29 years old with Graves' ophthalmopathy. Sequencing was performed on blood. The chain employs TRBV28 and TRBJ2-3; 9 bases fit TRBD1. CDR3 region: CASTLSGQGWSTDTQYF. Here the CDR3 DNA reads TGTGCCAGCACGTTATCGGGACAGGGATGGAGCACAGATACGCAGTATTTT.